The present T cell receptor beta chain was sequenced within a study of T cells after yellow fever vaccination. Whole-study context: SMART-Seq v4 Ultra Low Input served to prepare low-cell-number fractions.

V was clipped by 1 base and J by 4 bases; unmatched bases: 6. In germline, CDR1 is DFQATT, CDR2 SNEGSKA (reference sequence). The CDR3 runs 14 residues. They built TCR cDNA with 5'RACE template switching, a step that put in a universal primer site and UMIs. TCRdb re-analysed the 5' RACE reads in MiXCR, keeping a single row per CDR3 protein. The sample has around 310,000 distinct CDR3 sequences; 8% to 10% are singletons. In its sample, this clonotype was seen a few times. The antigen remains undetermined. Points from the study as a whole: Abundant clonotypes from the bulk population could have been carried over as contaminants into FACS-sorted repertoires. Clones from primary vaccination mostly reappeared after the booster (roughly 95% CD4, approximately 91% CD8).

The sample in question was PBMCs, obtained on the day of the first yellow fever vaccination. The receptor was derived from a man aged 18 to 30 who received the YFV17D yellow fever vaccine. The chain recombines TRBV20-1 with TRBJ1-1, with TRBD1 identical over 7 bases. The CDR3 DNA reads as TGCAGTGCTAGAGGAGACAGGGTGGGCACTGAAGCTTTCTTT. Protein sequence: CSARGDRVGTEAFF.